Listed below are T cell receptor beta chains from one sample, sequenced in a study of Ad26.COV2.S vaccination and SARS-CoV-2 variants. TCRdb's table, derived via immunoSEQ multiplex PCR, lists solely in-frame clones and lacks some. The repertoire holds roughly 400,000 clones, approximately 91% seen once, with about 2% in the top ten. This material consisted of peripheral blood, taken in a trial of Ad26.COV2.S vaccine versus placebo. The origin of the receptors is a person between 18 and 60 years old who received the Ad26.COV2.S COVID-19 vaccine or a placebo. Each CDR3 is given with its conserved first and last residue. Fields, in order: clone size, D gene, J gene, V gene, CDR3 protein, CDR3 DNA. D genes are given only for firm matches. Clone size, where shown, is once, few, many, or a class for clones that have expanded.

size: NA
D: NA
J: TRBJ2-7
V: TRBV6-2/TRBV6-3
CDR3: CASSQMGLAYEQYF
DNA: TGTGCCAGCAGTCAAATGGGACTTGCCTACGAGCAGTACTTC

size: once
D: NA
J: TRBJ2-7
V: TRBV27
CDR3: CASSQSGGSYEQYF
DNA: TGTGCCAGCAGTCAAAGCGGAGGGTCCTACGAGCAGTACTTC

size: NA
D: TRBD1
J: TRBJ2-1
V: TRBV7-9
CDR3: CASSAGDSSYNEQFF
DNA: TGTGCCAGCAGCGCCGGGGACAGCTCCTACAATGAGCAGTTCTTC

size: NA
D: TRBD2
J: TRBJ2-3
V: TRBV5-4
CDR3: CASSGTSAGLDTQYF
DNA: TGTGCCAGCAGCGGGACTAGCGCGGGATTGGATACGCAGTATTTT

size: once
D: NA
J: TRBJ2-7
V: TRBV6-6
CDR3: CASSYSLRELSYEQYF
DNA: TGTGCCAGCAGTTATTCTCTCCGGGAGTTGAGCTACGAGCAGTACTTC

size: NA
D: TRBD1
J: TRBJ1-5
V: TRBV28
CDR3: CASSFPDRVKGPQHF
DNA: TGTGCCAGCAGTTTCCCAGACAGGGTAAAAGGTCCCCAGCATTTT

size: NA
D: NA
J: TRBJ2-3
V: TRBV10-3
CDR3: CAGGWGSTDTQYF
DNA: TGTGCCGGGGGTTGGGGCAGCACAGATACGCAGTATTTT

size: NA
D: NA
J: TRBJ1-1
V: TRBV5-1
CDR3: CASSPMGGHLNTEAFF
DNA: TGCGCCAGCAGCCCAATGGGGGGACACTTGAACACTGAAGCTTTCTTT

size: NA
D: NA
J: TRBJ1-5
V: TRBV28
CDR3: CASSRRSNQPQHF
DNA: TGTGCCAGCAGCCGGAGGAGCAATCAGCCCCAGCATTTT

size: once
D: TRBD1
J: TRBJ1-1
V: TRBV13
CDR3: CASSSVTMDRGQGNTEAFF
DNA: TGTGCCAGCAGCTCAGTAACCATGGACAGGGGGCAAGGGAACACTGAAGCTTTCTTT